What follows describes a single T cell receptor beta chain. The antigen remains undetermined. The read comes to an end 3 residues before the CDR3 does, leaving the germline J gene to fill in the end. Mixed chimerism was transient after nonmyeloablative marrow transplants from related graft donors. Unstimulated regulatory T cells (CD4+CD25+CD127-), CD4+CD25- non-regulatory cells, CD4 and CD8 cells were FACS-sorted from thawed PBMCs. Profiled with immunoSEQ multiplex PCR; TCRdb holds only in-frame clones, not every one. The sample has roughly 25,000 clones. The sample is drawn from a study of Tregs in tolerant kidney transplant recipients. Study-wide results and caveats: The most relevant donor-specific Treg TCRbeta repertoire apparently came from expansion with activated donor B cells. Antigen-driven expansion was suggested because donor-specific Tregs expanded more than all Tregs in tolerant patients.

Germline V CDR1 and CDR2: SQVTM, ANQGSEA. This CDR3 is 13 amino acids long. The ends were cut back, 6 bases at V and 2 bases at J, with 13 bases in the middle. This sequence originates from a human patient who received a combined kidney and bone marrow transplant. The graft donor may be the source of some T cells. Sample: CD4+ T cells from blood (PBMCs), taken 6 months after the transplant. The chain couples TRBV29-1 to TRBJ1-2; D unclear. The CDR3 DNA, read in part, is TGCAGCGTCACTCGAACAGCAAACTATGGC. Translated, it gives CSVTRTANYG. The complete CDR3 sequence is CSVTRTANYGYTF.